This TCR beta chain was recovered during a study of T cell repertoires in cytomegalovirus infection. The wider study: Matching HLA type and CMV infection were both indicated by public TCR beta signatures. Findings and limits, study-wide: Individuals carrying CMV plus the relevant HLA were identified by cumulative frequency of public TCR beta families.

MiXCR, run by TCRdb on the reads, gives a single entry per CDR3 protein. The table has fewer than 550,000 distinct CDR3 sequences, about a third seen once. This clonotype showed up many times. Its antigen is currently unknown. Between the trimmed V and J ends, which lost 5 bases and 5 bases, there was a span of 10 bases. The CDR3 extends over 13 amino acids. Sequenced sample: PBMCs. The chain recombines TRBV12-3 or TRBV12-4 with TRBJ1-5; D gene unclear. This receptor was identified in a human donor in good health (CMV status not recorded). Some clones in this sample may be carry-over from other donors' samples. CDR3 nucleotide sequence: TGTGCCAGCAGTCCCCTTTCTCATCAGCCCCAGCATTTT. Translating it yields CASSPLSHQPQHF.